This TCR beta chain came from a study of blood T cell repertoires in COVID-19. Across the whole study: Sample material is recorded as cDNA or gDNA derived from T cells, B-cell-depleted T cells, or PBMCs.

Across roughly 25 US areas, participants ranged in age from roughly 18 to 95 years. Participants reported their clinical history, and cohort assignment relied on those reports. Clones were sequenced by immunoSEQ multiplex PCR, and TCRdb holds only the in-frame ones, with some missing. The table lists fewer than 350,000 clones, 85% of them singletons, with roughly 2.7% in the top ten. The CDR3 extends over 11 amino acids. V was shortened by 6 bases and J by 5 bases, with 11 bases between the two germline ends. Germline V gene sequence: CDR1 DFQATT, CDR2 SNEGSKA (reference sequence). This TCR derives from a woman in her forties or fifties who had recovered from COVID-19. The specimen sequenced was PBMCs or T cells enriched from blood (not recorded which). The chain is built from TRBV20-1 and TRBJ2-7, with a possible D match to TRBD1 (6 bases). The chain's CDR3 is CSAHRENEQYF. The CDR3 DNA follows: TGCAGTGCGCACAGGGAAAACGAGCAGTACTTC.